The 17 T cell receptor beta chains below come from one sample, sequenced in a study of cytomegalovirus exposure and HLA in healthy donors. The study ran its PCR with 60 Vbeta and 13 Jbeta primers. Repertoires were generated with immunoSEQ multiplex PCR, while TCRdb's copy carries only in-frame clones and drops some. The repertoire holds around 80,000 clones, with 62% as singletons. Sequencing used PBMCs. These receptors were obtained from a male donor in good health and CMV-seropositive.

The chain has TRBV27 and TRBJ1-5; 8 bases map to TRBD1. The CDR3 sequence is 13 residues long. Germline CDR1 MNHEY, CDR2 SMNVEV (reference sequence). Trimming took 6 bases from V and 9 from J; bases not matched to a gene: 7. The DNA for the CDR3 is TGTGCCAGCAGCGACAGGGGCCCTTGGCCCCAGCATTTT. Encoded protein: CASSDRGPWPQHF.

The chain carries TRBV5-5 and TRBJ2-7, with 9 bases that match TRBD1. Germline V lookup: CDR1 SGHKS, CDR2 YYEKEE (reference sequence). The CDR3 has 15 amino acids. V gave up 0 bases and J gave up 9 bases; unmatched junction bases: 10. Here the CDR3 reads CASSLGLQGAAGQYF. In DNA form, the CDR3 reads TGTGCCAGCAGCTTGGGGTTACAGGGGGCGGCAGGGCAGTACTTC.

There are a few counts of this clone. The rearrangement joins TRBV5-6 to TRBJ1-1, with 8 bases that match TRBD1. J was trimmed by 4 bases and V by 1 base; bases with no gene match: 6. The CDR3 runs 15 residues. Germline V gene sequence: CDR1 SGHDT, CDR2 YYEEEE. The CDR3 DNA reads as TGTGCCAGCAGCTTGCAGGGGGCTTTAACCACTGAAGCTTTCTTT. This translates into CASSLQGALTTEAFF.

V is TRBV25-1 and J is TRBJ2-5; no reliable D call. The last part of the DNA fits TRBJ2-7 better; the J call may be wrong. The CDR3 is 12 amino acids. Germline loops: CDR1 MGHDK, CDR2 SYGVNS. The CDR3 spells CASSRSANEQYF. In DNA form, the CDR3 reads TGTGCCAGCAGTCGGAGTGCGAACGAGCAGTACTTC.

V usage is TRBV6-1 and J usage is TRBJ1-1; D remains ambiguous. The CDR3 runs 11 residues. Between the trimmed V and J ends, which lost 6 bases and 5 bases, there was a span of 7 bases. Germline values: CDR1 MNHNS, CDR2 SASEGT. The CDR3 sequence is CASRPGTEAFF. CDR3 in DNA: TGTGCCAGCAGACCCGGGACTGAAGCTTTCTTT.

The rearrangement joins TRBV7-3 to TRBJ2-5; no clear D gene. V was shortened by 2 bases and J by 1 base, with 5 bases between the two germline ends. This CDR3 has 13 residues. Germline V gene data show CDR1 as SGHTA and CDR2 as FQGTGA. The CDR3 nucleotides read TGTGCCAGCAGCTTAGGCCTCCAAGAGACCCAGTACTTC. Protein: CASSLGLQETQYF.

The chain links TRBV5-8 to TRBJ1-2, with D possibly matching TRBD1 (6 bases). The V and J ends lost 0 bases and 8 bases respectively, with 17 bases between them. The CDR3 extends over 15 amino acids. CDR1 is SGHTS and CDR2 is YDEGEE in the germline V gene. Written as DNA, the CDR3 is TGTGCCAGCAGCTTGGACCCGGACGGGGGGACAGGCTACACCTTC. Translating it yields CASSLDPDGGTGYTF. The full variable domain, with the rest looked up from reference TRBV5-8 and TRBJ1-2, is EAGVTQSPTHLIKTRGQQATLRCSPISGHTSVYWYQQALGLGLQFLLWYDEGEERNRGNFPPRFSGRQFPNYSSELNVNALELEDSALYLCASSLDPDGGTGYTFGSGTRLTVV.

V and J are TRBV7-9 and TRBJ1-2; 7 bases agree with TRBD1. Trimming removed 5 bases from V and 0 bases from J; junction bases left unmatched: 6. Germline V CDR1 and CDR2: SEHNR, FQNEAQ (reference sequence). The CDR3 loop spans 15 amino acids. CDR3 sequence (DNA): TGTGCCAGCAGCCTACAGGGGAGAGCTAACTATGGCTACACCTTC. It yields the protein CASSLQGRANYGYTF.

The V gene is TRBV2, the J gene TRBJ2-1; weak D call: TRBD1 (5 bases). The CDR3 has 14 residues. V lost 4 bases and J lost 2, with 9 bases in between. Per germline, CDR1 SNHLY and CDR2 FYNNEI. The DNA of the CDR3 is TGTGCCAGCAGTGCCAGGGCAGCCTACAATGAGCAGTTCTTC. Translating gives CASSARAAYNEQFF. Variable domain in full (rest from reference TRBV2 and TRBJ2-1): EPEVTQTPSHQVTQMGQEVILRCVPISNHLYFYWYRQILGQKVEFLVSFYNNEISEKSEIFDDQFSVERPDGSNFTLKIRSTKLEDSAMYFCASSARAAYNEQFFGPGTRLTVL.

This clone appeared a few times. CDR3 residues: CASSQGGLEKLFF. As DNA, the CDR3 is TGTGCCAGCAGCCAAGGAGGACTCGAAAAACTGTTTTTT. This rearrangement joins TRBV5-5 to TRBJ1-4, with D unresolved. Per the germline V gene, CDR1 is SGHKS and CDR2 is YYEKEE (reference sequence). V was clipped by 4 bases and J by 8 bases, with 12 bases between them. The CDR3 length is 13 residues.

V is TRBV25-1 and J is TRBJ2-7; TRBD2 is a possible D gene (6 bases). Germline-derived CDR1 and CDR2 are MGHDK and SYGVNS. Trimming stripped 7 bases from V and 5 bases from J, with 12 bases between. This CDR3 comprises 12 residues. DNA of the CDR3: TGTGCCAGCACCCCCGGGGGTCACGAGCAGTACTTC. Translation gives CASTPGGHEQYF.

The chain has TRBV19 and TRBJ1-5, with 7 bases matching TRBD1. With V trimmed by 5 bases and J by 1 base, 11 bases remained unmatched. The CDR3 length is 17 residues. CDR1 is LNHDA, CDR2 SQIVND, per germline (reference sequence). This CDR3 is CASSQQTGSVSNQPQHF. The CDR3 coding sequence is TGTGCCAGTAGTCAACAGACAGGGTCGGTCAGCAATCAGCCCCAGCATTTT.

The genes are TRBV29-1 and TRBJ2-6; 15 nucleotides agree with TRBD2. V trimming: 7 bases; J trimming: 3 bases; junction bases outside the gene matches: 1. The CDR3 contains 15 residues. CDR1 is SQVTM and CDR2 is ANQGSEA in the germline V gene. This chain's CDR3 is CSAGLAGGGANVLTF. CDR3 DNA: TGCAGCGCGGGACTAGCGGGAGGTGGGGCCAACGTCCTGACTTTC.

This clone has a handful of counts. J is TRBJ1-1 and V is TRBV19, with 10 positions matching TRBD1. CDR3 length equals 13 residues. V dropped 9 bases and J dropped 3; count of bases not matched to a gene: 4. Per the germline V gene, CDR1 is LNHDA and CDR2 is SQIVND (reference sequence). The CDR3 nucleotides read TGTGCCAGCCGGGACAGGGGCTACACTGAAGCTTTCTTT. Translating it yields CASRDRGYTEAFF.

This chain joins TRBV5-6 and TRBJ2-1; perhaps TRBD1 as D (6 bases). This CDR3 has 16 residues. Trimming removed 3 bases at V and 8 bases at J, with 21 bases between. In germline, CDR1 is SGHDT, CDR2 YYEEEE. The CDR3 coding sequence is TGTGCCAGCAGCTGGGTACGAGACAGGCTTAGCGATGAGCAGTTCTTC. Amino acid sequence: CASSWVRDRLSDEQFF.

V usage is TRBV14 and J usage is TRBJ2-2; 8 bases line up with TRBD2. Germline V gives CDR1 SGHDN, CDR2 FVKESK. The CDR3 contains 17 residues. J was trimmed by 2 bases and V by 0 bases; bases with no gene match: 5. The CDR3 is CASSQETGLVNTGELFF. The CDR3 region has the DNA TGTGCCAGCAGCCAAGAAACGGGACTAGTAAACACCGGGGAGCTGTTTTTT.

The chain employs TRBV20-1 and TRBJ2-7; 11 bases are shared with TRBD1. CDR3 length: 11 residues. Germline V gene sequence: CDR1 DFQATT, CDR2 SNEGSKA (reference sequence). Trimming removed 6 bases from V and 11 bases from J; junction bases left unmatched: 6. The CDR3 loop reads CSAPGQGAKYF. Written as DNA, the CDR3 is TGCAGTGCACCTGGACAGGGGGCAAAGTACTTC.